The rows below give T cell receptor beta chains drawn from one sample of a study of blood T cell repertoires in COVID-19. The method was immunoSEQ multiplex PCR; TCRdb's version includes in-frame clones alone and lacks a portion of them. Here the sample spans just over 85,000 clones, nearly 90% being singletons. The sequenced sample consisted of peripheral blood. All receptors come from a man aged 50-59 years with acute or convalescent COVID-19. The CDR3 runs from the conserved cysteine through the conserved F or W. D genes are given only for firm matches. Size tells how often a clone was seen (once, few, many) or the class of an expanded clone, and some rows leave it out.

d_call clone_size j_call v_call cdr3_aa cdr3_nt
TRBD1 NA TRBJ1-1 TRBV19 CASRRLITGGTEAFF TGTGCCAGTAGGAGATTAATTACAGGGGGCACTGAAGCTTTCTTT
NA NA TRBJ2-5 TRBV5-4 CASSVLGPGGETQYF TGTGCCAGCAGCGTCTTAGGACCCGGGGGAGAGACCCAGTACTTC
NA NA TRBJ1-6 TRBV30 CALMTGNSPLHF TGTGCCTTAATGACGGGAAATTCACCCCTCCACTTT
TRBD1 NA TRBJ1-6 TRBV5-6 CASSFPPGQVLNSPLHF TGTGCCAGCAGCTTTCCGCCGGGACAGGTCCTCAATTCACCCCTCCACTTT
NA NA TRBJ1-2 TRBV30 CAWSVRGVYGYTF TGTGCCTGGAGTGTACGGGGAGTCTATGGCTACACCTTC
TRBD1 NA TRBJ1-2 TRBV6-6 CATLEGQGNGYTF TGTGCCACCCTAGAAGGACAGGGCAATGGCTACACCTTC
NA NA TRBJ2-1 TRBV15 CATSRDRVNEQFF TGTGCCACCAGCAGAGACAGGGTCAATGAGCAGTTCTTC
TRBD2 once TRBJ2-5 TRBV5-1 CASSPRTSGGAYPETQYF TGCGCCAGCAGCCCCAGGACTAGCGGGGGGGCCTATCCTGAGACCCAGTACTTC
NA NA TRBJ2-3 TRBV7-2 CASTSQGGSTDTQYF TGTGCCAGCACCTCCCAAGGGGGAAGCACAGATACGCAGTATTTT
TRBD2 once TRBJ2-1 TRBV14 CASSSSGGAGNEQFF TGTGCCAGCAGCAGTAGCGGGGGGGCGGGCAATGAGCAGTTCTTC
TRBD1 NA TRBJ1-5 TRBV10-2 CARQGTQPQHF TGCGCCAGACAGGGGACGCAGCCCCAGCATTTT
NA NA TRBJ1-1 TRBV30 CAWNRQSNSVEAFF TGTGCCTGGAACCGACAATCTAACTCTGTTGAAGCTTTCTTT
TRBD1 NA TRBJ1-3 TRBV18 CASSRTGDGNTIYF TGTGCCAGCTCCCGCACAGGGGACGGAAACACCATATATTTT
NA NA TRBJ1-5 TRBV12-3/TRBV12-4 CASSFLRDQPQHF TGTGCCAGCAGTTTCCTTCGCGATCAGCCCCAGCATTTT
TRBD2 NA TRBJ2-1 TRBV12-3/TRBV12-4 CASSWREYNEQFF TGTGCCAGCAGTTGGCGGGAGTACAATGAGCAGTTCTTC
NA NA TRBJ2-5 TRBV30 CACRDQETQYF TGTGCCTGCCGGGACCAAGAGACCCAGTACTTC
NA NA TRBJ2-3 TRBV2 CASTGTSADTQYF TGTGCCAGCACCGGGACATCAGCCGATACGCAGTATTTT
NA once TRBJ2-1 TRBV5-1 CASSLSGAGNEQFF TGCGCCAGCAGCTTGTCAGGGGCGGGCAATGAGCAGTTCTTC
NA NA TRBJ2-2 TRBV5-6 CASSDPRQTNTGELFF TGTGCCAGCAGCGACCCAAGACAGACGAACACCGGGGAGCTGTTTTTT
NA NA TRBJ1-1 TRBV19 CASSIGEMSTEAFF TGTGCCAGTAGTATCGGGGAAATGAGCACTGAAGCTTTCTTT
TRBD1 NA TRBJ1-4 TRBV14 CASSVGQGGFPNEKLFF TGTGCCAGCAGCGTCGGACAGGGGGGTTTCCCCAATGAAAAACTGTTTTTT
TRBD2 NA TRBJ2-1 TRBV7-3 CASSLSLAGINEQFF TGTGCCAGCAGCTTAAGTCTAGCGGGGATCAATGAGCAGTTCTTC
NA NA TRBJ2-7 TRBV19 CASSNPVTYEQYF TGTGCCAGTAGTAACCCGGTTACCTACGAGCAGTACTTC
NA NA TRBJ1-2 TRBV30 CAWQITGYGYTF TGTGCCTGGCAAATAACAGGGTATGGCTACACCTTC
NA NA TRBJ1-3 TRBV3-1/TRBV3-2 CASQGSVSSGNTIYF TGTGCCAGCCAGGGGTCCGTTAGCTCTGGAAACACCATATATTTT
TRBD1 NA TRBJ2-3 TRBV28 CASSTYRGRTDTQYF TGTGCCAGCAGTACATACAGGGGGCGCACAGATACGCAGTATTTT
TRBD1 NA TRBJ1-6 TRBV11-2 CASSLSSWDRANSPLHF TGTGCCAGCAGCTTGTCCTCCTGGGACAGAGCTAATTCACCCCTCCACTTT
NA NA TRBJ2-5 TRBV5-4 CASSSGIETQYF TGTGCCAGCAGCTCGGGGATAGAGACCCAGTACTTC
NA NA TRBJ2-1 TRBV7-6 CASSLGQNEQFF TGTGCCAGCAGCTTAGGTCAGAATGAGCAGTTCTTC
TRBD1 NA TRBJ2-7 TRBV15 CATSSDRALYEQYF TGTGCCACCAGCAGCGACAGGGCGCTCTACGAGCAGTACTTC
NA NA TRBJ2-3 TRBV28 CASSLTGSTDTQYF TGTGCCAGCAGTTTAACAGGGTCCACAGATACGCAGTATTTT
TRBD1 NA TRBJ1-2 TRBV18 CASSPNRGDNYGYTF TGTGCCAGCTCACCAAACAGGGGAGACAACTATGGCTACACCTTC
TRBD2 NA TRBJ2-3 TRBV9 CASSAATGLTQYF TGTGCCAGCAGCGCCGCGACGGGACTAACGCAGTATTTT
TRBD1 NA TRBJ1-5 TRBV5-4 CASGTGGGQPQHF TGTGCCAGCGGAACAGGGGGCGGTCAGCCCCAGCATTTT
NA NA TRBJ2-2 TRBV19 CASSIDNTGTGELFF TGTGCCAGTAGTATAGACAATACAGGGACCGGGGAGCTGTTTTTT
TRBD2 NA TRBJ2-5 TRBV2 CASNLVGGGAWETQYF TGTGCCAGCAATCTGGTCGGCGGGGGGGCCTGGGAGACCCAGTACTTC
TRBD2 NA TRBJ2-3 TRBV19 CASSTSGGAVGQYF TGTGCCAGTAGCACTAGCGGGGGGGCAGTAGGGCAGTATTTT